This T cell receptor (beta chain) came from a study of blood T cells in healthy people across ages. Study background: T cells yielded about one barcoded beta molecule per two cells through template switching. Study observations and caveats: Not knowing donor CMV status may have confounded expanded clonotype changes. The fall in TCR beta diversity per million T cells was roughly linear with age.

The CDR3 spans 16 residues. A sample-barcoded 5' primer and a J-beta primer mix were used in a second PCR of about 7 to 12 cycles. Each CDR3 protein gets one entry after TCRdb re-called the 5' RACE reads with MiXCR. Here the sample spans approximately 1.5 million distinct CDR3 sequences, 35% to 45% being singletons. This clonotype turned up a few times. As yet, its antigen is unknown. Peripheral blood was drawn, around 9.5 milliliters per donor. This sequence originates from a woman aged 18-29 years in good health. This chain links TRBV21-1 with TRBJ2-5; the table gives TRBD2 as D, unverified against the DNA. TRBV21-1 is a documented pseudogene. Sequenced: blood. CDR3 protein: CASSKIMGTSQETQYF. CDR3 coding DNA: TGTGCCAGCAGCAAAATTATGGGGACGAGCCAAGAGACCCAGTACTTC.